This T cell receptor (beta chain) was sequenced during a study of blood T cell repertoires in COVID-19. About the study: The United States, Italy and Spain supplied acute and convalescent COVID-19 samples.

V was clipped by 2 bases and J by 1 base, with 14 bases between them. The CDR3 sequence is 16 residues long. Germline assignment: CDR1 SGDLS and CDR2 YYNGEE. In the source study's methods: Estimates of nucleated cell counts were drawn from the amplification of reference gene primers. The repertoire was sequenced with immunoSEQ multiplex PCR; TCRdb's copy has only in-frame clones and lacks some. V and J calls and clone size come straight from that table; D and trimming were deduced from the DNA. Among 250,000 to 350,000 clones listed, 89% were seen once. V usage is TRBV9 and J usage is TRBJ2-3, with D maybe TRBD1 (5 bases). Sequencing was performed on peripheral blood. The clonotype was recovered from a woman in her 40s who had recovered from COVID-19. This CDR3 reads CASSVRALVGTDTQYF. DNA for the CDR3: TGTGCCAGCAGCGTCAGGGCCTTGGTTGGCACAGATACGCAGTATTTT.